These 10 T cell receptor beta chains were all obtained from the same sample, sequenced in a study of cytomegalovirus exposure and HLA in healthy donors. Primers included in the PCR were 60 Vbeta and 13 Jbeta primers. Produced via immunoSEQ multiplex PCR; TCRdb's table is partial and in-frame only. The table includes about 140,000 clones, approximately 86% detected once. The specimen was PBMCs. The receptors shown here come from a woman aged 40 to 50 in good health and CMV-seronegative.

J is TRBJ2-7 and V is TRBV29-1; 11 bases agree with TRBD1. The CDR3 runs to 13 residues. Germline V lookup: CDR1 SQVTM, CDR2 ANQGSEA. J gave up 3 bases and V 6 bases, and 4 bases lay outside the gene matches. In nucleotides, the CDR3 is TGCAGCGTCCGGACAGGGGGCCTCTACGAGCAGTACTTC. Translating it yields CSVRTGGLYEQYF.

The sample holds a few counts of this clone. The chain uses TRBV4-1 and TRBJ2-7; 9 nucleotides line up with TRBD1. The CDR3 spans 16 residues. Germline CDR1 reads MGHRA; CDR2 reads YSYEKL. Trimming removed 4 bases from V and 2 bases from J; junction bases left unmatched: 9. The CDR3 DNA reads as TGCGCCAGCAGCCTCGTACCCGGGACAGGGACCTACGAGCAGTACTTC. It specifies CASSLVPGTGTYEQYF.

For the CDR3, the DNA is TGTGCCAGCAGTTCGACAGGGGAAACAGATACGCAGTATTTT. It is translated as CASSSTGETDTQYF. V is TRBV27 and J is TRBJ2-3, with 8 bases aligning to TRBD1. CDR3 length: 14 residues. Losses at the gene ends were 4 bases for V and 3 bases for J; bases not matched to a gene: 3. From germline, CDR1 is MNHEY and CDR2 SMNVEV (reference sequence).

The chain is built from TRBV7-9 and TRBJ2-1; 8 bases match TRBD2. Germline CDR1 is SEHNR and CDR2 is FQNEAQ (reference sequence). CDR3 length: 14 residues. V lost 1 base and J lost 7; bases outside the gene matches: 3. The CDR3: CASSLVAGWNEQFF. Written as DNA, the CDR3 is TGTGCCAGCAGCTTAGTAGCGGGATGGAATGAGCAGTTCTTC. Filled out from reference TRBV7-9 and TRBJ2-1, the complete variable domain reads DTGVSQNPRHKITKRGQNVTFRCDPISEHNRLYWYRQTLGQGPEFLTYFQNEAQLEKSRLLSDRFSAERPKGSFSTLEIQRTEQGDSAMYLCASSLVAGWNEQFFGPGTRLTVL.

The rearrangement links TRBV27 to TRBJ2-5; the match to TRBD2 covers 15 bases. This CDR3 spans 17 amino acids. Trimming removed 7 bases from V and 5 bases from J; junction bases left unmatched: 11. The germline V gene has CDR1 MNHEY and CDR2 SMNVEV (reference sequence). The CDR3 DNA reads TGTGCCAGCAAACCTTTCCTCGGGACTAGCGGGAGGGAGACCCAGTACTTC. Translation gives CASKPFLGTSGRETQYF.

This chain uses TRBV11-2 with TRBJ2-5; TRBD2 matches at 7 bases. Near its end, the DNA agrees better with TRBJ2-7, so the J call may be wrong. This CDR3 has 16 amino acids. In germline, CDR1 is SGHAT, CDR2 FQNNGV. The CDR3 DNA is TGTGCCAGCCGACCAGGTAGACTAGCTAGAACCTACGAGCAGTACTTC. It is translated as CASRPGRLARTYEQYF.

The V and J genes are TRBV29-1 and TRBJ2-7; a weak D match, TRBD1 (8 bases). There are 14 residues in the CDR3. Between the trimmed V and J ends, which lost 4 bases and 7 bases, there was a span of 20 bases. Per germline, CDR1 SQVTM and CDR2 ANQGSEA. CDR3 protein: CSVVRQGPAGEQYF. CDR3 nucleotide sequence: TGCAGCGTTGTCCGACAGGGGCCAGCGGGAGAGCAGTACTTC.

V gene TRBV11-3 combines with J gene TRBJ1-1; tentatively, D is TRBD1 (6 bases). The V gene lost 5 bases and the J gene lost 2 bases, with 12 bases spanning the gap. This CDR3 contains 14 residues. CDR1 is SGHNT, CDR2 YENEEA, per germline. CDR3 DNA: TGTGCCAGCAGCAAATCCAGGGGCAACACTGAAGCTTTCTTT. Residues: CASSKSRGNTEAFF.

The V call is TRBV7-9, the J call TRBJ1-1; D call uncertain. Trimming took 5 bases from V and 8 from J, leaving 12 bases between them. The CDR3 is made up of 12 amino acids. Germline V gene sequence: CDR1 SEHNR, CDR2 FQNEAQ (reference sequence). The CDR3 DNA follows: TGTGCCAGCAGCCCTATAAATTGGGAAGCTTTCTTT. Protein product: CASSPINWEAFF.

The DNA of the CDR3 is TGTGCCAGCAGAAAGACAGGGGATACTGAAGCTTTCTTT. Translated, it gives CASRKTGDTEAFF. The chain has TRBV7-6 and TRBJ1-1; 8 nucleotides align to TRBD1. V lost 6 bases to trimming and J lost 5 bases; unmatched junction nucleotides: 5. This CDR3 has 13 residues. Germline CDR1 and CDR2: SGHVS and FNYEAQ.